A selection of T cell receptor beta chains follows, all from one sample in a study of cytomegalovirus exposure and HLA in healthy donors. Method: immunoSEQ multiplex PCR; TCRdb's copy keeps in-frame clones and lacks some. The sample has under 130,000 clones; 86% are singletons. The material sequenced was PBMCs. These receptors came from a woman between 18 and 30 years old in good health and CMV-seropositive. Both conserved end residues are part of each CDR3. The order of the fields is J gene, clone size, D gene, V gene, CDR3 DNA, CDR3 protein. D genes are given only for firm matches. Some rows mark clone size as missing; the rest say once, few, many or name a class of expanded clone.

TRBJ2-2	few	NA	TRBV6-6	TGTGCCAGCAGTTACAGCGGGGACAAGAACACCGGGGAGCTGTTTTTT	CASSYSGDKNTGELFF
TRBJ1-2	once	NA	TRBV5-3	TGTGCCAGCGGTGCCGGCTACACCTTC	CASGAGYTF
TRBJ1-2	NA	TRBD1	TRBV5-4	TGTGCCAGCACCCTTGTTGCAGGGGGTGACTATGGCTACACCTTC	CASTLVAGGDYGYTF
TRBJ2-3	NA	NA	TRBV2	TGTGCCAGTCCTTGGTGGGCGGATACGCAGTATTTT	CASPWWADTQYF
TRBJ2-1	NA	TRBD1	TRBV28	TGTGCCAGCAGCACGGGACAGACTTACAATGAGCAGTTCTTC	CASSTGQTYNEQFF
TRBJ1-2	NA	NA	TRBV29-1	TGCAGCGTTGAAGATTTCCTCGAGGGCTATGGCTACACCTTC	CSVEDFLEGYGYTF
TRBJ2-3	NA	NA	TRBV5-1	TGCGCCAGCAGCTCGGCGGGATCATACACAGATACGCAGTATTTT	CASSSAGSYTDTQYF
TRBJ1-5	NA	NA	TRBV10-3	TGTGCCATCAGTGAGTTTAGGACGGAGGAATCGCCCCAGCATTTT	CAISEFRTEESPQHF
TRBJ1-2	NA	TRBD1	TRBV19	TGTGCCAGTAGAGGGACAGGAGGGATCTCTGGCTACACCTTC	CASRGTGGISGYTF
TRBJ2-2	few	NA	TRBV7-2	TGTGCCAGCAGCTCGGAGACCGGGGAGCTGTTTTTT	CASSSETGELFF